This T cell receptor beta chain was captured in a study of blood T cell repertoires in COVID-19. In its sample, this clone was seen a few times. Sequencing was performed with immunoSEQ multiplex PCR; in TCRdb, only in-frame clones are kept and a portion is missing. The data contain around 240,000 clones, 70% to 85% of them singletons. V shed 5 bases, J shed 6 bases, and the junction held 21 bases outside the gene matches. Germline V gives CDR1 MNHEY, CDR2 SVGEGT. This CDR3 comprises 19 residues. The sequencing sample was made of peripheral blood. The receptor was derived from a woman of 80 years or more with acute or convalescent COVID-19. The V gene is TRBV6-2 or TRBV6-3, the J gene TRBJ1-5; TRBD1 matches at 8 bases. DNA for the CDR3: TGTGCCAGCAGTCCCCTCCTTGGCAGGGGGCATTTTGGCATTCAGCCCCAGCATTTT. It codes for CASSPLLGRGHFGIQPQHF.